These 27 T cell receptor beta chains came from one sample sequenced in a study of T-cell memory formation after mild COVID-19. One entry per CDR3 protein, called by TCRdb with MiXCR from the 5' RACE reads. The sample shows about 100,000 distinct CDR3 sequences, approximately 15% of them seen only once. Sequencing used PBMCs or a T cell subset sorted from them (not recorded which). These receptors came from a man between 18 and 35 years old who had mild COVID-19 (a few samples of this study predate the infection). Cell type and time point are not known.

Only a few counts were recorded for this clonotype. DNA of the CDR3: TGTGCCATCAGTGAGATTTGGACAGGGGGTAAGGGGAACACTGAAGCTTTCTTT. It yields the protein CAISEIWTGGKGNTEAFF. V usage is TRBV10-3 and J usage is TRBJ1-1; 10 bases match TRBD1. The germline gives CDR1 ENHRY, CDR2 SYGVKD. The length of the CDR3 is 18 residues. V lost 2 bases and J lost 1; bases outside the gene matches: 10.

This clonotype was seen a handful of times. The chain uses TRBV4-1 and TRBJ2-7; no definite D call. The CDR3 is 13 amino acids. V dropped 3 bases and J dropped 7 bases, with 13 bases sitting between them. Germline V gene data show CDR1 as MGHRA and CDR2 as YSYEKL. This chain's CDR3 is CASSQDVAQEQYV. The CDR3 nucleotides are TGCGCCAGCAGCCAGGACGTGGCGCAGGAGCAGTACGTC.

The sample holds many counts of this clonotype. The gene calls are TRBV20-1 and TRBJ2-1; D might be TRBD2 (6 bases). This CDR3 comprises 15 residues. CDR1 is DFQATT and CDR2 is SNEGSKA in the germline V gene (reference sequence). V was pared by 0 bases and J by 2 bases, with 11 bases between. CDR3 coding DNA: TGCAGTGCTAGAGATTCGGCGGGGCCCTACAATGAGCAGTTCTTC. Amino acids: CSARDSAGPYNEQFF.

This clonotype occurred a few times. The CDR3 reads CASSLAGGTYNSPLHF. The CDR3 DNA reads TGTGCCAGCAGCTTGGCGGGAGGGACCTATAATTCACCCCTCCACTTT. The rearrangement joins TRBV5-6 to TRBJ1-6; D call uncertain. This CDR3 is built from 16 residues. V was clipped by 0 bases and J by 2 bases, with 9 bases between them. Germline V CDR1 and CDR2: SGHDT, YYEEEE.

V is TRBV12-5 and J is TRBJ2-1, with no clear D. The V gene's germline CDR1 is LGHNT and CDR2 FRNRAP. The CDR3 length is 14 residues. With 1 base removed from V and 9 bases from J, the gap between germline ends came to 13 bases. CDR3 nucleotides: TGTGCTAGTGGTTTGGGGACCATCGTCGGTGAGCAGTTCTTC. It yields the protein CASGLGTIVGEQFF.

This clonotype was counted between two and nine times. The chain joins TRBV5-1 to TRBJ2-3; 7 bases are a match to TRBD2. The CDR3 sequence is 17 residues long. CDR1 is SGHRS and CDR2 is YFSETQ in the germline V gene. Trimming took 1 base from V and 7 from J; bases not matched to a gene: 15. The CDR3 bases are TGCGCCAGCAGCTTGCAGGCGGGAGCTTCTCTTCAGAATACGCAGTATTTT. Protein sequence: CASSLQAGASLQNTQYF.

This clonotype was counted a few times. The V and J genes are TRBV29-1 and TRBJ1-2; D remains ambiguous. This CDR3 has 13 residues. Germline values: CDR1 SQVTM, CDR2 ANQGSEA. Trimming pared 6 bases from V and 8 bases from J, leaving 19 bases between. CDR3 coding DNA: TGCAGCGTAACCGTTGGGATAAAAGACGGCTACACCTTC. The encoded protein is CSVTVGIKDGYTF.

The rearrangement uses TRBV15 and TRBJ2-2, with 8 bases identical to TRBD1. Per germline, CDR1 LNHNV and CDR2 YYDKDF (reference sequence). Losses at the gene ends were 4 bases for V and 5 bases for J; bases not matched to a gene: 3. This CDR3 has 14 amino acids. CDR3 nucleotides: TGTGCCACCAGCACCCACAGGGGGACCGGGGAGCTGTTTTTT. Translating gives CATSTHRGTGELFF.

This clonotype has a handful of counts. This rearrangement joins TRBV3-1 to TRBJ1-5; D perhaps matches TRBD1 (6 bases). The CDR3 totals 14 residues. V was trimmed by 4 bases and J by 4 bases, leaving 11 bases between them. CDR1 is LGHDT and CDR2 is YNNKEL in the germline V gene (reference sequence). CDR3 nucleotides: TGTGCCAGCAGCCCGTCGACAGGAAATCAGCCCCAGCATTTT. Its translation: CASSPSTGNQPQHF.

This chain links TRBV20-1 with TRBJ2-1; 11 bases line up with TRBD2. J was trimmed by 9 bases and V by 3 bases; bases with no gene match: 7. This CDR3 comprises 14 residues. Germline assignment: CDR1 DFQATT and CDR2 SNEGSKA (reference sequence). For the CDR3, the DNA is TGCAGTGCTAGCATTAGCGGGGGGGCCATTGAGCAGTTCTTC. It specifies CSASISGGAIEQFF.

The chain carries TRBV15 and TRBJ2-1; no definite D call. CDR1 and CDR2 (germline): LNHNV, YYDKDF (reference sequence). Deletions cut 5 bases from V and 1 base from J, with 9 bases between. This CDR3 comprises 14 residues. The chain's CDR3 is CATSPRWSYNEQFF. The CDR3 bases are TGTGCCACCAGCCCCCGGTGGTCCTACAATGAGCAGTTCTTC.

The chain combines TRBV6-5 with TRBJ1-2; D uncertain. This CDR3 region has 15 residues. V was shortened by 6 bases and J by 0 bases, with 14 bases between the two germline ends. Germline V gene data show CDR1 as MNHEY and CDR2 as SVGAGI. In DNA, the CDR3 is TGTGCCAGCAGCCGAAGTTGGGGAGCTAACTATGGCTACACCTTC. Encoded protein: CASSRSWGANYGYTF.

This clonotype showed up just a few times. The chain combines TRBV27 with TRBJ1-6; D is perhaps TRBD1 (6 bases). Trimming removed 6 bases at V and 7 bases at J, with 13 bases between. The length of the CDR3 is 14 residues. Germline assignment: CDR1 MNHEY and CDR2 SMNVEV (reference sequence). CDR3 DNA: TGTGCCAGCAGCCCGACAGGAGAGAATTCACCCCTCCACTTT. This translates into CASSPTGENSPLHF.

This clonotype has a count of ten or more. V usage is TRBV20-1 and J usage is TRBJ1-2; D is uncertain. The CDR3 totals 12 residues. V was trimmed by 4 bases and J by 5 bases, leaving 11 bases between them. The germline V gene has CDR1 DFQATT and CDR2 SNEGSKA (reference sequence). This CDR3 reads CSAKGSGYGYTF. CDR3 sequence (DNA): TGCAGTGCTAAGGGATCCGGGTATGGCTACACCTTC.

This clonotype was seen ten or more times. The chain combines TRBV27 with TRBJ2-1; 8 nucleotides align to TRBD1. The CDR3 sequence is 11 residues long. Trimming cost V 8 bases and J 9 bases; bases outside gene matches: 3. Germline CDR1 and CDR2: MNHEY and SMNVEV (reference sequence). CDR3 DNA: TGTGCCAGCGGGGGACAGGTTGAGCAGTTCTTC. Translating gives CASGGQVEQFF.

The chain joins TRBV6-5 to TRBJ2-7; D not resolved. The V gene lost 3 bases and the J gene lost 4 bases, with 13 bases spanning the gap. There are 14 residues in the CDR3. Germline V gives CDR1 MNHEY, CDR2 SVGAGI. CDR3 DNA sequence: TGTGCCAGCAGTTATCTAAGCGCCTCTTACGAGCAGTACTTC. Translating gives CASSYLSASYEQYF.

The chain joins TRBV27 to TRBJ1-1, with 10 bases lining up with TRBD1. V gave up 5 bases and J gave up 3 bases; unmatched junction bases: 9. CDR1 is MNHEY and CDR2 is SMNVEV in the germline V gene (reference sequence). The CDR3 totals 16 residues. In DNA form, the CDR3 reads TGTGCCAGCAGTCTAAATCCGGGACAGGGGTACACTGAAGCTTTCTTT. Translated, it gives CASSLNPGQGYTEAFF.

The chain has TRBV5-5 and TRBJ2-7; TRBD2 aligns across 9 bases. CDR1 is SGHKS and CDR2 is YYEKEE in the germline V gene (reference sequence). This CDR3 has 14 residues. The ends lost 5 bases at V and 3 bases at J; junction bases unmatched: 6. CDR3 sequence reads: CASSLASGDYEQYF. Here the CDR3 DNA reads TGTGCCAGCAGTCTGGCTAGCGGGGACTACGAGCAGTACTTC.

Only a few counts were recorded for this clonotype. The chain joins TRBV6-2 or TRBV6-3 to TRBJ2-3; 11 positions agree with TRBD2. This CDR3 spans 14 amino acids. Germline V gene data show CDR1 as MNHEY and CDR2 as SVGEGT. Unmatched junction bases numbered 2, after V lost 5 bases and J lost 4 bases. The CDR3, as DNA: TGTGCCAGCAGTCATAGCGGGGGGGCAGATACGCAGTATTTT. Its protein product is CASSHSGGADTQYF.

This clonotype turned up a few times. This chain uses TRBV25-1 with TRBJ1-5, with a weak D call TRBD1 (5 bases). Deletions cut 3 bases from V and 1 base from J, with 13 bases between. Germline V gene data show CDR1 as MGHDK and CDR2 as SYGVNS. The CDR3 has 16 amino acids. CDR3 protein: CASSDRAWDSNQPQHF. The CDR3 DNA sequence: TGTGCCAGCAGTGACAGGGCCTGGGACAGCAATCAGCCCCAGCATTTT.

J is TRBJ1-6 and V is TRBV5-5; 9 bases are shared with TRBD1. The length of the CDR3 is 15 residues. Germline CDR1 SGHKS, CDR2 YYEKEE (reference sequence). Germline trimming cut 4 bases from V and 8 bases from J; bases unmatched to any gene: 7. CDR3 region: CASSRSRDRDSPLHF. The CDR3 nucleotides read TGTGCCAGCAGCCGATCCCGGGACAGGGATTCACCCCTCCACTTT.

As DNA, the CDR3 is TGTGCCAGCAGCTTAATCGTTCGAGCGGGGGCCCACAATGAGCAGTTCTTC. Residues: CASSLIVRAGAHNEQFF. The chain joins TRBV7-9 to TRBJ2-1, with TRBD2 matching 8 bases. Germline V CDR1 and CDR2: SEHNR, FQNEAQ (reference sequence). The CDR3 length is 17 residues. V lost 2 bases to trimming and J lost 5 bases; unmatched junction nucleotides: 11.

This clonotype occurred a few times. V is TRBV20-1 and J is TRBJ2-1; D is uncertain. The length of the CDR3 is 14 residues. V was pared by 3 bases and J by 7 bases, with 16 bases between. Per the germline V gene, CDR1 is DFQATT and CDR2 is SNEGSKA (reference sequence). CDR3: CSARSLQHLNEQFF. CDR3 DNA: TGCAGTGCTAGGTCCCTCCAACATTTGAATGAGCAGTTCTTC.

This clonotype was detected many times. The gene calls are TRBV29-1 and TRBJ2-1, with D maybe TRBD2 (6 bases). The CDR3 spans 11 residues. Per germline, CDR1 SQVTM and CDR2 ANQGSEA. Trimming removed 7 bases at V and 9 bases at J, with 13 bases between. The CDR3 loop is CSAEDYGEQFF. In nucleotides, the CDR3 is TGCAGCGCCGAGGACTATGGTGAGCAGTTCTTC.

The rearrangement joins TRBV12-3 or TRBV12-4 to TRBJ2-7; D gene ambiguous. V was pared by 4 bases and J by 5 bases, with 9 bases between. The CDR3 runs 12 residues. CDR3 region: CASSSRWDEQYF. The CDR3 nucleotides read TGTGCCAGCAGTTCCCGTTGGGACGAGCAGTACTTC.

The chain recombines TRBV6-2 or TRBV6-3 with TRBJ1-1; D gene uncertain. This CDR3 region has 16 residues. Germline values: CDR1 MNHEY, CDR2 SVGEGT. V lost 6 bases, J lost 0 bases, and 17 bases lay in between. The CDR3 bases are TGTGCCAGCAGCCTAACACCTGGAATGTTGAACACTGAAGCTTTCTTT. This translates into CASSLTPGMLNTEAFF.

This clonotype was seen only a few times. The chain recombines TRBV7-2 with TRBJ2-1; 11 bases are a match to TRBD1. The CDR3 contains 17 residues. The junction had 4 bases not matched to a gene; V was cut back by 3 bases and J by 0 bases. Germline assignment: CDR1 SGHTA and CDR2 FQGNSA. CDR3 nucleotides: TGTGCCAGCAGCTTGGGACAGGGGGTCCCCTCCTACAATGAGCAGTTCTTC. Its translation: CASSLGQGVPSYNEQFF.